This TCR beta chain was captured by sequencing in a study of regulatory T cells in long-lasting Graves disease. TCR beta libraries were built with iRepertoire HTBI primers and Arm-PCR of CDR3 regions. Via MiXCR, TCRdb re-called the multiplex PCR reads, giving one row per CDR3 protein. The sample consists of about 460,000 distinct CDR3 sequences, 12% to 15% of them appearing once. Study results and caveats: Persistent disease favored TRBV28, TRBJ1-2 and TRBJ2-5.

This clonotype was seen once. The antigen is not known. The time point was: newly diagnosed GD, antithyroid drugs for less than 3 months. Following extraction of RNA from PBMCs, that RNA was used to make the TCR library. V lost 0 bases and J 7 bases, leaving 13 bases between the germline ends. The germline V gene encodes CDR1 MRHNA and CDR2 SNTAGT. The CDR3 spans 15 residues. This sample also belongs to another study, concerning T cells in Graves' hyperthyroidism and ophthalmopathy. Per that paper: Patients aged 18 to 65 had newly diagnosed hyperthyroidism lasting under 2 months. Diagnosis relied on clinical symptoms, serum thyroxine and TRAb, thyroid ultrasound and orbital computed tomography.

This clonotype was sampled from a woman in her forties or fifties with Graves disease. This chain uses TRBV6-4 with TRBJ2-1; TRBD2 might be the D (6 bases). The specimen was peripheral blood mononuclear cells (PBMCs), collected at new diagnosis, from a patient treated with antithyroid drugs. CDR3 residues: CASSDSTAGNNEQFF. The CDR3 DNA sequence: TGTGCCAGCAGTGACTCGACGGCGGGAAATAATGAGCAGTTCTTC.